These T cell receptor beta chains were read from a single sample in a study of blood T cell repertoires in COVID-19. Data came from immunoSEQ multiplex PCR; TCRdb stores just in-frame clones and leaves some out. This sample carries some 90,000 clones, around 82% of them seen once, and the ten largest clones take around 9.9%. Specimen: peripheral blood. The receptors were sampled from a man in his 70s with active or convalescent COVID-19. Each CDR3 is given with its conserved first and last residue. The D gene is left open where the match is weak.

d_call v_call cdr3_length cdr3_aa
- TRBV29-1 11 CSVLGADGYTF
- TRBV10-3 17 CAISERKDSSYNSPLHF
- TRBV7-2 11 CASSPGYEQYF
- TRBV5-4 15 CASSLARHLNTEAFF
TRBD1 TRBV6-6 15 CASRKGQGANQPQHF
- TRBV19 14 CASSTTGGPGWLFF
TRBD2 TRBV11-2 18 CASSRLAGGPGSTDTQYF
TRBD1 TRBV30 12 CAGDRANTEAFF
- TRBV7-2 14 CASSFQAYQETQYF
TRBD1 TRBV6-5 14 CASNRDRGQDTQYF
TRBD2 TRBV9 15 CASSRTSGRPDTQYF
- TRBV7-9 11 CASSPGGEQFF
TRBD1 TRBV5-1 18 CASSVGQGTGGPGNTIYF
TRBD1 TRBV19 17 CASSRPRDRTSNQPQHF
TRBD2 TRBV11-3 19 CASSLTSPGGAGGIDTQYF
TRBD2 TRBV11-2 16 CASSLVLAGDSYEQYF
TRBD2 TRBV7-2 16 CASSPDSTSGVNTQYF
- TRBV5-5 12 CASSLEDRFYTF
- TRBV6-6 12 CASKPNPGEQYF
TRBD2 TRBV7-8 15 CASSFTSGGNNEQFF
- TRBV5-1 13 CASSTGAKIEAFF
TRBD2 TRBV5-5 15 CASSLSGDGYNEQFF
- TRBV6-6 15 CASSSTPGTRTEAFF
- TRBV6-2/TRBV6-3 17 CASSNLQGKSSGNTIYF
- TRBV11-1 13 CASSSFRHSPLHF
- TRBV5-1 13 CASGTARVETQYF
- TRBV5-4 14 CASSFTPLVDTQYF
- TRBV4-2 15 CASSQGGGFTGELFF
- TRBV13 16 CASSLNAEGPTDTQYF
TRBD1 TRBV11-3 13 CASSLAEGQGAFF
- TRBV5-5 14 CASSLEQGLYGYTF
- TRBV5-4 15 CASSHSLAGTGELFF
- TRBV7-9 13 CASSPGPAGQQYF
- TRBV4-1 14 CASSTPGYTGELFF
TRBD1 TRBV15 16 CATSRRTGTGHNEQFF
TRBD2 TRBV15 15 CATSRPSGGWETQYF
- TRBV3-1/TRBV3-2 13 CASSLGLDQPQHF
- TRBV3-1/TRBV3-2 14 CASSHLTSGNTIYF
- TRBV6-6 14 CASSYSTGSTEAFF
TRBD1 TRBV18 13 CASSPRQGDGYTF
TRBD2 TRBV15 16 CATSREGRRGQETQYF
TRBD2 TRBV14 15 CASRPSGTSIGELFF
TRBD1 TRBV4-1 15 CASSTSLGTVYGYTF
- TRBV2 14 CASSPGTSTYEQYF
TRBD2 TRBV7-8 15 CASSLGLAGIGEQYF
TRBD2 TRBV7-6 17 CASSLASRLAGRNEQFF
TRBD2 TRBV7-2 17 CASSLAGRGSSYNEQFF
- TRBV27 12 CASSPYTGELFF
- TRBV2 13 CASTRAGDDGYTF
TRBD1 TRBV6-6 14 CASSYNRGAGKLFF
- TRBV10-1 14 CASSESSGKETQYF
TRBD1 TRBV9 17 CASSVDGTGGLSTEAFF
- TRBV5-4 12 CASSLIGGGYTF
TRBD1 TRBV5-6 16 CASSRPGTGVVAGYTF
TRBD1 TRBV7-9 14 CASSSGTGDEKLFF
TRBD1 TRBV19 14 CASSLDRGNTEAFF
TRBD1 TRBV5-6 16 CASSSGGTGQGQPQHF